This T cell receptor (beta chain) appears in the sequencing data of a study of blood T cell repertoires in COVID-19. Overall study: Both acute and convalescent COVID-19 samples were obtained from the United States, Italy and Spain. The cDNA or gDNA used as material had been derived from T cells, B-cell-depleted T cells, or PBMCs.

In the original workflow: Counts of nucleated cells, estimated from reference gene primer amplification, were obtained. Profiling relied on immunoSEQ multiplex PCR, and the TCRdb table lists in-frame clones only, not all of them. That table is the source of V, J and clone size, and D and trimming were worked out from the DNA. Of roughly 390,000 clones in the sample, over 75% are singletons; the top ten hold about 10%. Seattle patient enrollment occurred during active infection, with longitudinal follow-up thereafter. With V trimmed by 3 bases and J by 4 bases, 2 bases remained unmatched. Germline CDR1 and CDR2: LGHDT and YNNKEL (reference sequence). The CDR3 loop spans 14 amino acids.

The sequenced material came from peripheral blood. V and J are TRBV3-1 (or the pseudogene TRBV3-2) and TRBJ2-2, with 7 bases identical to TRBD1. The clonotype comes from a young woman with COVID-19, enrolled during active disease. In DNA form, the CDR3 reads TGTGCCAGCAGCCATGGGACAGTCACCGGGGAGCTGTTTTTT. Its translation is CASSHGTVTGELFF.